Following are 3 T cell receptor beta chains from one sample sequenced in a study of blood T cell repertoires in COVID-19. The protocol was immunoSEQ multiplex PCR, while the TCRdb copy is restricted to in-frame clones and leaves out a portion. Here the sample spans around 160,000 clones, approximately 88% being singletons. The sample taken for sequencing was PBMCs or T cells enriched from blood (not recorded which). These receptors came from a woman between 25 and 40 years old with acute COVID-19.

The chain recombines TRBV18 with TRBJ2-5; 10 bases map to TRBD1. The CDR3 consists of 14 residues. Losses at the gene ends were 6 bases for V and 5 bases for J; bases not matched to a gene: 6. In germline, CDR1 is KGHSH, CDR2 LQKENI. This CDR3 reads CASSLTGGLETQYF. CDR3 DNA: TGTGCCAGCTCGCTGACAGGGGGCCTTGAGACCCAGTACTTC.

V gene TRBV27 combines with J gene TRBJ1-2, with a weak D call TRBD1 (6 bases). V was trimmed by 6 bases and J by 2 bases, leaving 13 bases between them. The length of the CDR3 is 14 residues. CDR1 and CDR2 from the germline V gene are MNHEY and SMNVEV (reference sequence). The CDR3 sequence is CASRALGGNYGYTF. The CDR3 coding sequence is TGTGCCAGCAGGGCTCTAGGGGGAAACTATGGCTACACCTTC.

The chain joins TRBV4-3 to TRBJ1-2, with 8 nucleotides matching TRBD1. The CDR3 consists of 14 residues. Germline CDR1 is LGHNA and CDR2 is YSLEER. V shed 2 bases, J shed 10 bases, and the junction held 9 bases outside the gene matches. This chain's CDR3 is CASSQLQGGPDYTF. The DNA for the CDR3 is TGCGCCAGCAGCCAACTACAGGGGGGCCCGGACTACACCTTC.